This section outlines one T cell receptor beta chain sequence together with its context. This table comes from immunoSEQ multiplex PCR, and its TCRdb copy is limited to in-frame clones, with some not included. The data contain 350,000 to 400,000 clones, 90% of them singletons. The entry originates in a study of blood T cell repertoires in COVID-19. Whole-study context: PBMCs, B-cell-depleted T cells, or T cells provided the cDNA or gDNA that made up the material.

The J segment lost 1 base and the V segment lost 5 bases, leaving 5 bases of the junction unmatched. Germline V gene sequence: CDR1 ENHRY, CDR2 SYGVKD. The CDR3 runs to 14 residues. This sequence was found in a man aged 18 to 29 with active or convalescent COVID-19. V is TRBV10-3 and J is TRBJ2-7; TRBD1 matches 7 bases. Sequenced: peripheral blood. The CDR3 region is CAISSRDRSYEQYF. The CDR3 DNA sequence: TGTGCCATCAGTTCAAGGGACAGATCCTACGAGCAGTACTTC.